The T cell receptor beta chain under discussion was sequenced for a study of blood T cell repertoires in COVID-19. On the study more broadly: The cDNA or gDNA used as material had been derived from T cells, B-cell-depleted T cells, or PBMCs.

Methods used by the authors: Researchers report that nucleated cell counts were estimated from reference gene primer amplification. Using immunoSEQ multiplex PCR, the repertoire was profiled, and TCRdb retains in-frame clones only, with some absent. The V and J calls and clone size come from that table; D and trimming were worked out from the DNA. The table has about 66,000 clones, 82% seen once. Per the germline V gene, CDR1 is KGHSH and CDR2 is LQKENI. The CDR3 sequence is 12 residues long. V was trimmed by 2 bases and J by 7 bases, leaving 8 bases between them. This receptor was taken from a man in his sixties with acute or convalescent COVID-19. This chain connects TRBV18 to TRBJ1-1, with TRBD1 as a possible D gene (5 bases). The sequencing input was peripheral blood. DNA of the CDR3: TGTGCCAGCTCACCAGAGGACAATGAAGCTTTCTTT. Protein sequence: CASSPEDNEAFF.